This T cell receptor (beta chain) was recorded in a study of graft-versus-host responses after intestinal transplantation. The ends were cut back, 5 bases at V and 6 bases at J, with 16 bases in the middle. The germline V gene encodes CDR1 SGHNT and CDR2 YENEEA. This CDR3 comprises 15 residues. This table comes from immunoSEQ multiplex PCR, and its TCRdb copy is limited to in-frame clones, with some not included. Here the sample spans about 88,000 clones, approximately 90% being singletons. Notes on this clone: The antigen remains unidentified.

The source material was unstimulated CD4+ T cells sorted from spleen or lymph node cells, sampled before transplant. V usage is TRBV11-3 and J usage is TRBJ1-4, with a possible D match to TRBD1 (5 bases). The sequence was obtained from a human donor who was the organ donor for an intestinal transplant. DNA of the CDR3: TGTGCCAGCAGCGGGGCCAGGGTATGGGATGAAAAACTGTTTTTT. It is translated as CASSGARVWDEKLFF.